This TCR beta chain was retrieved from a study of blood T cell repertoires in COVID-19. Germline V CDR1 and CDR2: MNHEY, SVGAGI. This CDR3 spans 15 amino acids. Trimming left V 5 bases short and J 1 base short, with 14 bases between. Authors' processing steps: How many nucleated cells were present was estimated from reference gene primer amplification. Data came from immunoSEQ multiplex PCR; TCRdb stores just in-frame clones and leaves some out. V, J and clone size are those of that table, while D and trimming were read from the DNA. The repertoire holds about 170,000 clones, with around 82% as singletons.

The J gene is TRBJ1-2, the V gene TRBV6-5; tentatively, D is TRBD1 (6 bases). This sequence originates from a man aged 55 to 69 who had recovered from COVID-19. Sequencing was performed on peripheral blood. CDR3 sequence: CASSQPGHHNYGYTF. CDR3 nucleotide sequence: TGTGCCAGCAGTCAACCGGGACACCATAACTATGGCTACACCTTC.